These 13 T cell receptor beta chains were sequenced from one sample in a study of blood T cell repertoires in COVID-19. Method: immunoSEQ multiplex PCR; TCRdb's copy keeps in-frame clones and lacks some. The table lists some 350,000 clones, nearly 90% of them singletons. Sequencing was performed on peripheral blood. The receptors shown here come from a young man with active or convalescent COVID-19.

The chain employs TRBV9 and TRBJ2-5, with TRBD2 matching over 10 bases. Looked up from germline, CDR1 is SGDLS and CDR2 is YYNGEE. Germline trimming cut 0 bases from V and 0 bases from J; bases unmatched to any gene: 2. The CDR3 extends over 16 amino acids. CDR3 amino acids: CASSVGSGGYQETQYF. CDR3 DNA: TGTGCCAGCAGCGTAGGTAGCGGGGGGTACCAAGAGACCCAGTACTTC.

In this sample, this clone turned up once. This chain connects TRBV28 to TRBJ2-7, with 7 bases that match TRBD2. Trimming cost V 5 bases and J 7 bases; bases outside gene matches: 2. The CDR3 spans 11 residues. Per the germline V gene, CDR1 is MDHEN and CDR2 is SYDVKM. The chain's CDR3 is CASSRRGEQYF. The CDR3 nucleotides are TGTGCCAGCAGTAGGCGGGGGGAGCAGTACTTC. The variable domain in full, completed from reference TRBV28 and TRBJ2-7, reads DVKVTQSSRYLVKRTGEKVFLECVQDMDHENMFWYRQDPGLGLRLIYFSYDVKMKEKGDIPEGYSVSREKKERFSLILESASTNQTSMYLCASSRRGEQYFGPGTRLTVT.

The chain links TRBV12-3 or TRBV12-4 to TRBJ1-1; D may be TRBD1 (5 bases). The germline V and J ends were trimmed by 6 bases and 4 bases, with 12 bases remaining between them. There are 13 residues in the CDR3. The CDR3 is CASSRGRTTEAFF. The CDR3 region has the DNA TGTGCCAGCAGCCGGGGGAGAACCACTGAAGCTTTCTTT.

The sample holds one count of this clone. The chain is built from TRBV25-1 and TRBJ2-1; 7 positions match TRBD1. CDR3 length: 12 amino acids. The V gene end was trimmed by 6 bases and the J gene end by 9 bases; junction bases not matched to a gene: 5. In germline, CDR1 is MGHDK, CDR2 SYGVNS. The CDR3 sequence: CASSEGAGEQFF. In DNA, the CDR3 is TGTGCCAGCAGCGAGGGGGCAGGTGAGCAGTTCTTC.

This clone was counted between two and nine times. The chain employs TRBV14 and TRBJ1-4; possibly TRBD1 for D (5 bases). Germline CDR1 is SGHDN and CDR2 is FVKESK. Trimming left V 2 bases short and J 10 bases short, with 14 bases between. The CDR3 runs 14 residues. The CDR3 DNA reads TGTGCCAGCAGCCAAAACGGGGACTTTGGAAAACTGTTTTTT. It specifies CASSQNGDFGKLFF.

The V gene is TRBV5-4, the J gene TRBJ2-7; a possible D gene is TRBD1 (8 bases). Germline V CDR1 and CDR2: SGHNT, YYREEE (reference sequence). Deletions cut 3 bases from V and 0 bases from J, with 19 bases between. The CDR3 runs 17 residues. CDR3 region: CASSSGTGLGHSYEQYF. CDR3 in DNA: TGTGCCAGCAGCTCGGGGACAGGACTAGGCCACTCCTACGAGCAGTACTTC.

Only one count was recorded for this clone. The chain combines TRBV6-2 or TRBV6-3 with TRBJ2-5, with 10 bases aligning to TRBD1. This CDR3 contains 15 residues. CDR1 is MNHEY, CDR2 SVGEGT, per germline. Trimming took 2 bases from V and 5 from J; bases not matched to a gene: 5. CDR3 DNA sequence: TGTGCCAGCAGTTACCCAGACAGGGGGCGGGAGACCCAGTACTTC. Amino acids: CASSYPDRGRETQYF.

The CDR3 loop reads CASSPRGGLAFF. CDR3 bases: TGTGCCAGCAGCCCGAGGGGGGGGCTAGCTTTCTTT. V usage is TRBV7-3 and J usage is TRBJ1-1, with a tentative D call TRBD1 (6 bases). This CDR3 region has 12 residues. The V end was cut by 5 bases, the J end by 10 bases, with 14 bases between. Germline-derived CDR1 and CDR2 are SGHTA and FQGTGA.

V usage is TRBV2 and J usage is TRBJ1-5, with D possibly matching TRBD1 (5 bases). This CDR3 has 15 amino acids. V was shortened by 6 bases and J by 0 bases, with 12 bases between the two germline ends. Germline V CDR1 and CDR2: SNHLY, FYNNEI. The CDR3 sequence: CASSRDSYSNQPQHF. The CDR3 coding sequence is TGTGCCAGCAGCCGAGACAGCTATAGCAATCAGCCCCAGCATTTT.

The CDR3 here is CASSYSPATETQYF. As DNA, the CDR3 is TGTGCCAGCAGTTACTCGCCCGCTACAGAGACCCAGTACTTC. The genes are TRBV6-5 and TRBJ2-5, with D unclear. Trimming left V 0 bases short and J 4 bases short, with 9 bases between. This CDR3 has 14 residues. The germline gives CDR1 MNHEY, CDR2 SVGAGI.

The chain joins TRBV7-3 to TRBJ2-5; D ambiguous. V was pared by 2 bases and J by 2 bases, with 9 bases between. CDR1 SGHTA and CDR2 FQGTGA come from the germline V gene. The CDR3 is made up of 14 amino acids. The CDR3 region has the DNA TGTGCCAGCAGCTTATGGGCTGGGCAAGAGACCCAGTACTTC. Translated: CASSLWAGQETQYF. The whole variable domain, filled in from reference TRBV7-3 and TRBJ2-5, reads GAGVSQTPSNKVTEKGKYVELRCDPISGHTALYWYRQSLGQGPEFLIYFQGTGAADDSGLPNDRFFAVRPEGSVSTLKIQRTERGDSAVYLCASSLWAGQETQYFGPGTRLLVL.

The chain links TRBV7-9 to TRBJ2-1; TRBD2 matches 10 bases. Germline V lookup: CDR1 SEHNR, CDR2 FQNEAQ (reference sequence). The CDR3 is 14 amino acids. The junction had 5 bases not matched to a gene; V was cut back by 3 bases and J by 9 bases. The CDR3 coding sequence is TGTGCCAGCAGCTTTGAGGGACTAGCGTTTGAGCAGTTCTTC. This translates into CASSFEGLAFEQFF.

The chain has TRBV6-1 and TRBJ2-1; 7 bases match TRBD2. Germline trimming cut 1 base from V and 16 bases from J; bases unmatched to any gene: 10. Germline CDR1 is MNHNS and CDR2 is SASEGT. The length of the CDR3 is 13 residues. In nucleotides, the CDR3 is TGTGCCAGCAGTGAAGGGGGGGGACTTAGGCAATTCTTC. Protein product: CASSEGGGLRQFF.